This T cell receptor beta chain is from a study of blood T cell repertoires in COVID-19. Between the trimmed V and J ends, which lost 7 bases and 9 bases, there was a span of 13 bases. The CDR3 extends over 11 amino acids. Germline CDR1 and CDR2: LNHDA and SQIVND (reference sequence). The protocol was immunoSEQ multiplex PCR, while the TCRdb copy is restricted to in-frame clones and leaves out a portion. The sample records about 170,000 clones, roughly nine tenths being singletons. Participant reports of clinical history set cohort assignment. This sequence originates from a woman aged 50 to 60 who had recovered from COVID-19. The chain couples TRBV19 to TRBJ2-7; TRBD1 is a possible D gene (5 bases). Material: PBMCs or T cells enriched from blood (not recorded which). CDR3 nucleotides: TGTGCCAGTATCGGGCAGCAGGGGCAGTACTTC. Amino acids: CASIGQQGQYF.